This TCR beta chain appears in the sequencing data of a study of tumor-infiltrating lymphocytes in primary liver carcinoma (dated by TCRdb to 2016 to 2017). With respect to the entire study: Four to six patients with histopathologically diagnosed primary liver carcinoma underwent surgical resection in China between late 2015 and 2016. Hepatocellular carcinoma (four) or combined HCC and intrahepatic cholangiocarcinoma (one) was present in the five patients, who were three men and two women aged 30 to 69 years. The tumors of the five patients were staged as T1-T3 N0M0, with maximum diameters ranging from about 4 to 11 cm. Each sample produced about 3.65 to 7.13 million productive TCRbeta reads, and read depth showed no significant difference between tissue types. Across five regions of each liver tumor, along with adjacent normal tissue and blood, the study brought together TCRbeta repertoire sequencing, expression microarrays and whole-exome sequencing. A total of roughly 35 specimens from 5 patients went through TCRbeta repertoire sequencing, namely 25 tumor regions, 5 adjacent noncancerous liver tissues and 5 peripheral blood samples. High reproducibility was observed for the technical replicate repertoires, with mean shared-clone rates about 0.92 and correlation coefficients above 0.95.

Blood RNA was extracted from unsorted whole blood with TRIzol reagent; germline DNA came from the DNeasy Blood & Tissue kit. At the time of sampling, the patients had chronic HBV infection and had not received any treatment. Approximately 4.1 milliliters of peripheral blood were collected into K2EDTA tubes before surgery. A constant-region primer and ProtoScript II reverse transcriptase were used to reverse-transcribe TCRbeta-specific cDNA from around 540 ng total RNA. The TCRbeta libraries were prepared through three rounds of nested multiplex PCR following a slightly modified ARM-PCR procedure. A final 25-cycle PCR with Deep VentR polymerase added sample barcodes and Illumina adapters. Before sequencing, amplicons of 200-500 bp were purified from gel using a QIAquick gel extraction kit. The TCRbeta amplicons were sequenced with 250-bp paired-end reads on an Illumina HiSeq 2500. The original pipeline was this. Trimmomatic v0.33 was used to quality-trim the reads, and FLASH v1.2.11 was used to merge paired reads so that full CDR3 sequences could be recovered. V, D and J germline segments were assigned to the rearranged TCRbeta sequences by MiGEC v1.2.1b. Clonotype statistics and Shannon-Wiener diversity indices were computed with VDJtools v1.0.0. Except for diversity analysis, only each sample's 250 most abundant clonotypes were used in subsequent analyses to reduce sampling bias. The raw public reads went through TCRdb reprocessing: fastp at Q25, MiXCR clone calling, in-frame beta chains kept. Each record represents a unique CDR3 protein, reported with the most common genes and DNA among its rows. Clone size and V and J calls follow TCRdb, not the original study. Present in this sample are approximately 310,000 distinct CDR3 sequences, more than 55% of which were seen just once. Around 9.5% of the sample rests with the top ten.

For this clonotype: The antigen it recognizes is unknown. Base qualities are not recorded, but no much larger clone differs from it by a single base.

Paper-wide results and their limitations: Only the TCR beta chain was sequenced, so true repertoire diversity is likely underestimated because unpaired alpha chains were not captured. A significantly larger repertoire fraction was made up by the top 250 clones in tumors than in blood (p = 0.039). The study included only five patients, and the authors note findings should be validated in a larger study. Consistent with antigen-driven expansion, pairs of tumor regions showed higher repertoire overlap (mean roughly 35%) than either tumor-adjacent pairs (about 17%) or tumor-blood pairs (roughly 14%). Comparison of CD4+ and CD8+ T cell repertoires was precluded by the use of bulk unsorted samples.

The specimen was peripheral blood. This receptor was obtained from a middle-aged man with primary liver carcinoma and hepatitis B virus infection.

The nucleotides read TGTGCCTGGAGTGGCTTGAAGCCGACCTACAATGAGCAGTTCTTC. The encoded protein is CAWSGLKPTYNEQFF. The rearranged chain carries TRBV30 and TRBJ2-1; the D gene cannot be resolved reliably. Trimming at the junction amounts to 1 base on V and 2 bases on J, and the germline ends lie 12 bases apart. The CDR3 runs 15 residues from the cysteine to the phenylalanine. Only the CDR3 DNA is retained, 45 bases long and in frame from the first base. Sequences GTSNPN (CDR1) and SVGIG (CDR2) are obtained from the germline V gene (reference sequence). The variable domain in full, with residues beyond the CDR3 obtained from the reference TRBV30 and TRBJ2-1 genes, is SQTIHQWPATLVQPVGSPLSLECTVEGTSNPNLYWYRQAAGRGLQLLFYSVGIGQISSEVPQNLSASRPQDRQFILSSKKLLLSDSGFYLCAWSGLKPTYNEQFFGPGTRLTVL.